This TCR beta chain stems from a study of shared clonotypes between healthy human individuals (TCRdb year 2020). For context, the study as a whole: The cohort included three men and a couple of women between 18 and 49 years of age. Libraries were prepared and TCR repertoires were sequenced by different laboratories using diverse techniques, in order to increase sequencing depth and limit assay-specific biases. Each donor's leukapheresis produced roughly between about 0.8 and 8.9 billion PBMCs. For each donor, CD4 naive and CD4 memory were each run on three plates, CD8 naive on two plates, and CD8 memory on one plate. Blood TCR repertoires of five healthy adults were deeply sequenced to estimate repertoire size and the extent of clonotype sharing between individuals.

Regarding this clone: It lacks a known antigen. No base-level quality is on record; no much larger clone is a single base apart.

The donors were healthy, HIV-negative adults with no recently reported acute infections or vaccinations. Every donor was a Caucasian adult residing in Nashville, Tennessee, USA. CD4+ T cells were enriched by magnetic negative selection, after which naive cells were positively selected on CD45RA and the negative fraction was taken as the memory subset. Blood was obtained by leukapheresis, after which PBMCs were separated by Ficoll-Histopaque density gradient centrifugation and cryopreserved in liquid nitrogen vapor phase. Analytical flow cytometry was used to check the purity and quantity of each magnetically sorted T cell population. Genomic DNA was isolated from every sorted fraction and measured by UV absorbance on a Nanodrop 2000c. What the authors observed across the whole study: Naive subsets generally had larger estimated clonotype richness than memory subsets did. Compared with non-shared clonotypes, clonotypes shared by all four sorted-subset donors had higher generation probabilities. Incomplete sequencing was indicated by rarefaction of sorted-subset datasets, despite the large sequencing depth. The genetic and exposure-history diversity represented was limited by the small number of donors. Pairwise subsampling led to the expectation that sequencing depth would affect the degree of clonotype sharing among donors. About 5% of naive CD4, 3.5% of naive CD8, approximately 2.2% of memory CD4, and 0.4% of memory CD8 clonotypes were shared across several donors. Sampling was restricted to blood, and TCR repertoires in tissues likely differ from the TCR repertoires found in blood.

Using the deep immunoSEQ assay, multiplex PCR amplified TCR CDR3 regions from genomic DNA. Genomic DNA extracted from each cell subset was distributed evenly over all wells of several immunoSEQ 96-well plates, and each plate served as one replicate. For sorted subsets, around 200 ng genomic DNA, equal to 25,000 to 35,000 T cell genomes, was loaded into each replicate PCR. The purified libraries were quantified using a Qubit 3.0 fluorometer, sized with a Bioanalyzer 2100, and then quantified again using the KAPA Library Quantification kit. Every immunoSEQ 96-well plate was sequenced on a separate single-read 150-cycle Illumina NextSeq 550 flow cell. Per the source publication's procedure: The immunoSEQ output contained only junctional sequences without quality scores, so filtering could not match that applied to full-length reads. Sequences were annotated with PyIR, a Python wrapper for IgBLAST v1.9, and V/J genes and CDR3 were assigned using IMGT germline references. Reads with weak V/J assignments (E-value above 1e-6), missing CDR3, stop codons, out-of-frame junctions, or ambiguous translated residues were removed. A V3J clonotype was defined by an identical inferred V gene, J gene, and CDR3 amino acid sequence. Percentage overlap between repertoires was calculated by dividing the number of shared unique clonotypes by the size of the smaller repertoire. Three approaches were used to assess repertoire richness: RTK rarefaction, the Chao1 estimator, and Recon v2.1 estimates of unobserved clonotypes. OLGA was used to compute generation probabilities for all TCRbeta clonotypes that the gDNA method yielded from a few donors. The immuneACCESS repertoire file appears here via TCRdb, limited to in-frame rearrangements. These files lack a portion of the clones; in checked studies, under half of the deficit traces to unresolved V genes, and the cause of the others is not known. V and J calls plus clone size are reproduced from that table; the DNA served to infer D and trimming. The sample yields 1,400,000 or so clones; about 98.5% were counted once. Jointly, the top ten make up 0.36% of the sample.

The germline V gene (reference sequence) specifies LNHDA as CDR1 and SQIVND as CDR2. Deletion took 6 bases off V and 1 base off J, with a span of 13 bases between the germline ends. The CDR3 numbers 15 residues from cysteine through phenylalanine. Only CDR3 DNA is held: 45 bases, read in frame from base 1. This receptor chain uses TRBV19 and TRBJ1-5; the D gene is perhaps TRBD1, on 5 matching bases. Material for sequencing was naive CD4+ T cells sorted from blood. The sample's cell subset or site, from its label and the paper: CD45RA+ positively selected. This receptor was obtained from a man younger than 45 in good health. The CDR3 is CASRTKGRSNQPQHF. In nucleotides, the sequence is TGTGCCAGTAGGACTAAGGGGAGAAGCAATCAGCCCCAGCATTTT.